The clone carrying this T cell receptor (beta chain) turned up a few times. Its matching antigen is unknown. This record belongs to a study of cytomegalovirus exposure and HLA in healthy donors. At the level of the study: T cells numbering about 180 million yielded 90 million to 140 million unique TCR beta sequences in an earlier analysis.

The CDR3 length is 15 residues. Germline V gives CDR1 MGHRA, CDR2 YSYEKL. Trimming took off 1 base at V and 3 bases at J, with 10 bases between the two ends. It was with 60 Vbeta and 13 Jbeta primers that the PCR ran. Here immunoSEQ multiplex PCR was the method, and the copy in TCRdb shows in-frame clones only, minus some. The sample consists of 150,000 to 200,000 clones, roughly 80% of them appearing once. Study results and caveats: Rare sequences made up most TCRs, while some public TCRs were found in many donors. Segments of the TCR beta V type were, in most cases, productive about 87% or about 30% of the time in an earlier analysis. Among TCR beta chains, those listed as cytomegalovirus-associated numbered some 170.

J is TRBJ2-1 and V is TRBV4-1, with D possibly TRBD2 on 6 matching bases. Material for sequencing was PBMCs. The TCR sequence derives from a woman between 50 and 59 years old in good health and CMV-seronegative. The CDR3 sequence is CASSQGTTNYNEQFF. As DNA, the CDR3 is TGCGCCAGCAGCCAAGGGACTACCAACTACAATGAGCAGTTCTTC.